This T cell receptor beta chain was captured by sequencing in a study of cytomegalovirus exposure and HLA in healthy donors. Whole-study context: In an early release, HLA-typed donors contributed about 80 million unique TCR sequences.

The study ran its PCR with 60 Vbeta and 13 Jbeta primers. Profiled with immunoSEQ multiplex PCR; TCRdb holds only in-frame clones, not every one. The table records roughly 150,000 clones, 82% of them present only once. Study results and limitations: A later analysis showed HLA-associated TCR beta chains outstripping equally common others in clonal expansion. Fewer than 20,000 TCR beta sequences were associated with HLA alleles at 0.05 false discovery rate in a later analysis.

The CDR3 length is 15 residues. With 6 bases removed from V and 3 bases from J, the gap between germline ends came to 15 bases. Germline V gives CDR1 MRHNA, CDR2 SNTAGT. This clone occurred a few times. Its antigen is not known. What was sequenced was PBMCs. J is TRBJ2-4 and V is TRBV6-4, with D tentatively TRBD1 (8 bases). The receptor was derived from a male donor in good health and CMV-seronegative. The CDR3 sequence: CASRYRGGGKNIQYF. The CDR3 DNA reads as TGTGCCAGCAGGTACAGGGGGGGTGGCAAAAACATTCAGTACTTC.